These 12 T cell receptor beta chains originate from one sample sequenced in a study of cytomegalovirus exposure and HLA in healthy donors. The primer mix had 60 Vbeta and 13 Jbeta primers. Libraries were prepared by immunoSEQ multiplex PCR; TCRdb keeps only in-frame clonotypes and omits some of them. The sample carries approximately 170,000 clones, around 77% recorded once. Sequencing used PBMCs. These receptors were obtained from a woman in her thirties in good health and CMV-seropositive.

This rearrangement joins TRBV5-1 to TRBJ2-7; D possibly corresponds to TRBD2 (5 bases). Deletions cut 4 bases from V and 7 bases from J, with 21 bases between. Germline V gives CDR1 SGHRS, CDR2 YFSETQ. This CDR3 contains 15 residues. The CDR3 is CASSPTWAARGEQYF. In DNA, the CDR3 is TGCGCCAGCAGCCCCACATGGGCGGCGAGAGGGGAGCAGTACTTC.

The chain uses TRBV10-3 and TRBJ2-3; perhaps TRBD1 as D (6 bases). Germline V gene data show CDR1 as ENHRY and CDR2 as SYGVKD. V lost 6 bases to trimming and J lost 5 bases, with 18 bases between them. This CDR3 has 15 amino acids. The CDR3 nucleotides read TGTGCCATCAGGAAGGGGGAAGAGGCAGGAGATACGCAGTATTTT. It specifies CAIRKGEEAGDTQYF.

The V call is TRBV2, the J call TRBJ1-6; D is ambiguous. With 4 bases removed from V and 9 bases from J, the gap between germline ends came to 4 bases. The CDR3 covers 11 residues. Germline CDR1 is SNHLY and CDR2 is FYNNEI. The CDR3: CASSAGSPLHF. As DNA, the CDR3 is TGTGCCAGCAGTGCAGGTTCACCCCTCCACTTT.

This clone was seen once. V usage is TRBV7-8 and J usage is TRBJ1-4; D not certain. The CDR3 spans 16 residues. Per germline, CDR1 SGHVS and CDR2 FQNEAQ. Trimming pared 1 base from V and 4 bases from J, leaving 13 bases between. CDR3 nucleotide sequence: TGTGCCAGCAGCTTAGTGAATTCCGGGGTTAATGAAAAACTGTTTTTT. As protein: CASSLVNSGVNEKLFF.

The J gene is TRBJ1-6, the V gene TRBV7-9; D is unresolved. V was trimmed by 6 bases and J by 10 bases, leaving 13 bases between them. This CDR3 region has 13 residues. Germline V CDR1 and CDR2: SEHNR, FQNEAQ (reference sequence). This CDR3 reads CASSFETRSPLHF. The CDR3 DNA reads TGTGCCAGCAGTTTCGAGACGAGGTCACCCCTCCACTTT.

This chain joins TRBV7-9 and TRBJ1-2; TRBD1 aligns across 7 bases. Trimming cost V 4 bases and J 2 bases; bases outside gene matches: 16. Germline CDR1 SEHNR, CDR2 FQNEAQ (reference sequence). The CDR3 length is 18 residues. The CDR3: CASSSTNRGAGKNYGYTF. The CDR3 DNA reads TGTGCCAGCAGCTCCACTAACAGGGGCGCTGGAAAAAACTATGGCTACACCTTC.

The table lists this clone with a few counts. This chain uses TRBV7-9 with TRBJ2-3; 13 bases align to TRBD2. The CDR3 runs 16 residues. J gave up 3 bases and V 2 bases, and 2 bases lay outside the gene matches. Germline V CDR1 and CDR2: SEHNR, FQNEAQ (reference sequence). DNA for the CDR3: TGTGCCAGCAGCTTAAGGACTAGCGGGGGTACAGATACGCAGTATTTT. Translating it yields CASSLRTSGGTDTQYF.

V and J are TRBV27 and TRBJ2-2; 14 positions agree with TRBD2. CDR3 size: 15 residues. Germline-derived CDR1 and CDR2 are MNHEY and SMNVEV (reference sequence). Unmatched junction bases numbered 4, after V lost 5 bases and J lost 8 bases. Here the CDR3 DNA reads TGTGCCAGCAGTCAGACTAGCGGGAGGGAGGGGGAGCTGTTTTTT. Protein: CASSQTSGREGELFF.

This clone was observed a few times. The CDR3 spells CASSGGGTGNTIYF. The DNA of the CDR3 is TGTGCCAGCAGCGGAGGGGGCACCGGGAACACCATATATTTT. The V call is TRBV9, the J call TRBJ1-3; the match to TRBD1 covers 7 bases. Germline lookup yields CDR1 SGDLS and CDR2 YYNGEE. The CDR3 spans 14 residues. The J segment lost 7 bases and the V segment lost 3 bases, leaving 7 bases of the junction unmatched.

The chain uses TRBV15 and TRBJ2-4, with D possibly TRBD1 on 6 matching bases. Per germline, CDR1 LNHNV and CDR2 YYDKDF (reference sequence). The V gene lost 1 base and the J gene lost 4 bases, with 11 bases spanning the gap. The CDR3 spans 15 residues. The CDR3 DNA reads as TGTGCCACCAGCAGAGTAGGGGGACAAAAAAACATTCAGTACTTC. Translating it yields CATSRVGGQKNIQYF. Full variable domain (missing parts from reference TRBV15 and TRBJ2-4): DAMVIQNPRYQVTQFGKPVTLSCSQTLNHNVMYWYQQKSSQAPKLLFHYYDKDFNNEADTPDNFQSRRPNTSFCFLDIRSPGLGDTAMYLCATSRVGGQKNIQYFGAGTRLSVL.

V gene TRBV4-3 combines with J gene TRBJ1-2; 7 nucleotides match TRBD1. V lost 5 bases, J lost 3 bases, and 6 bases stayed unmatched. This CDR3 region has 14 residues. Germline V lookup: CDR1 LGHNA, CDR2 YSLEER. CDR3 nucleotide sequence: TGCGCCAGCAGCTATCACAGGGGTTACTATGGCTACACCTTC. Translating it yields CASSYHRGYYGYTF.

CDR3 nucleotide sequence: TGTGCCATCAGCCAAGGACTGGAAGATACGCAGTATTTT. Translation gives CAISQGLEDTQYF. The chain couples TRBV10-3 to TRBJ2-3; the D gene is possibly TRBD2 (5 bases). This CDR3 has 13 amino acids. Trimming pared 6 bases from V and 5 bases from J, leaving 12 bases between. Per the germline V gene, CDR1 is ENHRY and CDR2 is SYGVKD.